This T cell receptor (beta chain) was captured by sequencing in a study of blood T cell repertoires in COVID-19 (dated by TCRdb to 2018 to 2021). Background on the whole study: The collaborator samples originated in the United States, Italy and Spain and spanned the acute and convalescent phases of COVID-19. The prospective study material was composed of cDNA or gDNA derived from T cells, B-cell-depleted T cells, or PBMCs. Deeply sampled blood TCRbeta repertoires from subjects exposed to, actively infected with, or recovered from COVID-19 were included in the dataset. The repertoires were released in a freely available public database meant as a resource for research on the immune response to SARS-CoV-2. Samples came from the ongoing ImmuneRACE study (first 160 participants) plus 1,254 subjects from 6 global collaborators. Nearly every sample came with metadata listing a de-identified subject ID, COVID-19 status, age in years and sex. Where available, HLA class I and class II types were taken from metadata supplied by the sample provider and were not determined by assay-based typing. Study-level results and caveats: Clinical and demographic metadata were provided uncurated, with the amount varying by source and participant.

The collaborating institutions used their own protocols to collect whole blood in K2EDTA tubes. For TCRbeta analysis, collaborator samples were shipped as frozen whole blood, as isolated PBMCs, or as DNA extracted from either sample type. TCRbeta CDR3 regions were amplified from genomic DNA by means of the immunoSEQ Assay, a bias-controlled multiplex PCR. In the authors' own workflow: The number of nucleated cells in each sample was estimated by amplification of reference gene primers within the assay. To quantify the absolute abundance of each unique TCRbeta CDR3 rearrangement, sequence reads were collapsed and filtered. For each sample, productive Simpson clonality was calculated as the square root of Simpson's diversity index across productive rearrangements. TCRdb obtained this table from immuneACCESS and retained in-frame rearrangements with V and J assigned. These tables miss some clones; where compared with another copy, unresolved V genes account for less than half of the shortfall, and the remainder is unexplained. V, J and clone size were drawn from that table, and D and trimming were deduced from the DNA. The sample profile shows roughly 35,000 clones; around 90% of them were found once. In total, the top ten clones hold around 1.8% of the sample.

On this clone itself: Its antigen is unknown. No base-level quality is on record; no much larger clone is a single base apart.

From the germline V gene, CDR1 is MGHRA and CDR2 is YSYEKL. The V and J ends are trimmed by 2 bases and 2 bases, leaving 13 bases between them. Counted from cysteine to phenylalanine, this CDR3 has 15 amino acids. The only DNA kept is the CDR3, 45 bases in frame from the first base. The chain is made from TRBV4-1 and TRBJ2-7, with a weak D call of TRBD2 (6 bases match). The receptor comes from a man between 50 and 59 years old with active or convalescent COVID-19. The sample consisted of peripheral blood. In nucleotides, the sequence is TGCGCCAGCAGCCAATCTCGCGGAGGGACCTACGAGCAGTACTTC. It codes for CASSQSRGGTYEQYF.